The 7 T cell receptor beta chains below come from one sample, sequenced in a study of blood T cell repertoires in COVID-19. The protocol was immunoSEQ multiplex PCR, while the TCRdb copy is restricted to in-frame clones and leaves out a portion. The table includes hundreds of thousands of clones, nearly 90% detected once. Sample: peripheral blood. The receptors here all came from a woman aged 25-40 years with COVID-19, enrolled during active disease.

This clone is a singleton in its sample. The chain combines TRBV2 with TRBJ2-5; possible D gene TRBD2, 6 bases. Trimming shortened V by 6 bases and J by 1 base, and 15 bases separated the two germline ends. The V gene's germline CDR1 is SNHLY and CDR2 FYNNEI. The CDR3 spans 15 residues. DNA for the CDR3: TGTGCCAGCAGGGATTACACGGGACTCCAAGAGACCCAGTACTTC. As protein: CASRDYTGLQETQYF. The full variable domain, in which reference TRBV2 and TRBJ2-5 provide the parts outside the CDR3, is EPEVTQTPSHQVTQMGQEVILRCVPISNHLYFYWYRQILGQKVEFLVSFYNNEISEKSEIFDDQFSVERPDGSNFTLKIRSTKLEDSAMYFCASRDYTGLQETQYFGPGTRLLVL.

The rearrangement uses TRBV10-1 and TRBJ2-3; TRBD2 matches at 14 bases. This CDR3 has 16 residues. With 6 bases clipped from V and 3 bases from J, the junction kept 5 bases outside the gene matches. CDR1 is WNHNN, CDR2 SYGVQD, per germline (reference sequence). The CDR3 sequence is CASSDRTSGGTDTQYF. CDR3 nucleotide sequence: TGCGCCAGCAGCGACCGGACTAGCGGGGGGACAGATACGCAGTATTTT.

This clone was counted once. The chain employs TRBV29-1 and TRBJ2-2; D perhaps matches TRBD1 (5 bases). The CDR3 runs 15 residues. Per the germline V gene, CDR1 is SQVTM and CDR2 is ANQGSEA. The V end was cut by 5 bases, the J end by 0 bases, with 13 bases between. CDR3 DNA sequence: TGCAGCGTTTATCTCAGGGATACGAACACCGGGGAGCTGTTTTTT. Protein sequence: CSVYLRDTNTGELFF.

The V call is TRBV5-1, the J call TRBJ2-1; 15 nucleotides align to TRBD2. With V trimmed by 4 bases and J by 10 bases, 3 bases remained unmatched. The CDR3 totals 14 residues. Per germline, CDR1 SGHRS and CDR2 YFSETQ. The DNA of the CDR3 is TGCGCCAGCAGCCCGGGGACTAGCGGGGGGGAGCAGTTCTTC. Amino acids: CASSPGTSGGEQFF.

DNA for the CDR3: TGTGCCAGAAGCTTAGAGGGGGAGAAAGATAGCAATCAGCCCCAGCATTTT. Residues: CARSLEGEKDSNQPQHF. This rearrangement joins TRBV7-5 to TRBJ1-5; the listed D gene, TRBD1, was not tested against the DNA. TRBV7-5 is termed a pseudogene. This CDR3 is 17 amino acids long.

V is TRBV29-1 and J is TRBJ1-4; the D is unclear. CDR1 is SQVTM and CDR2 is ANQGSEA in the germline V gene. The CDR3 length is 14 residues. Trimming removed 3 bases at V and 4 bases at J, with 12 bases between. CDR3: CSVDAYRFNEKLFF. In DNA, the CDR3 is TGCAGCGTTGACGCTTACAGATTTAATGAAAAACTGTTTTTT.

This chain uses TRBV19 with TRBJ1-5; a possible D gene is TRBD1 (6 bases). Trimming cost V 8 bases and J 3 bases, with 11 bases left between them. Germline lookup yields CDR1 LNHDA and CDR2 SQIVND (reference sequence). This CDR3 is built from 13 residues. The CDR3 here is CASHRALNQPQHF. The CDR3 DNA reads TGTGCCAGTCACAGGGCCCTCAATCAGCCCCAGCATTTT.